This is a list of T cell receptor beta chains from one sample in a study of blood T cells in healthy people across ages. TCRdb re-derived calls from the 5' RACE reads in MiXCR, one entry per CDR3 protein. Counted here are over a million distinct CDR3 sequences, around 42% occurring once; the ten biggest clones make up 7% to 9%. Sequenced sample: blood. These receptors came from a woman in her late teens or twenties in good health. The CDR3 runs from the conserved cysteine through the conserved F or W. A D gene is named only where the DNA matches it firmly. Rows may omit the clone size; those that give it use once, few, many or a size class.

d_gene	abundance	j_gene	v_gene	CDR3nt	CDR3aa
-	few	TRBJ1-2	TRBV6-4	TGTGCCAGCAGTGACTCGAGGCAGGGTGAAAACTATGGCTACACCTTC	CASSDSRQGENYGYTF
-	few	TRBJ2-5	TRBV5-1	TGCGCCAGCAGGCCCTTCGGAACAGGGCAAAGGGTATTCGAAGAGACCCAGTACTTC	CASRPFGTGQRVFEETQYF
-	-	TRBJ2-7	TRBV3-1	TGTGCCAGCAGCCAATTAGGTCTCGGCGAGCAGTACTTC	CASSQLGLGEQYF
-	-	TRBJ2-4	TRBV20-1	TGCAGTGCTCCCCCAGACTCAGTCAGCCCCCTAGCCAAAAACATTCAGTACTTC	CSAPPDSVSPLAKNIQYF
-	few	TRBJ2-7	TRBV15	TGTGCCACCAGCAGAGATGCAGGAGTGGCCTACGAGCAGTACTTC	CATSRDAGVAYEQYF
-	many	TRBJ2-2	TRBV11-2	TGTGCCAGCAGTGGACAGACTCCCACCGGGGAGCTGTTTTTT	CASSGQTPTGELFF
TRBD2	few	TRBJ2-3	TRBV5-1	TGCGCCAGCAGCTTGCCCGGGACTAGCGGGGGGGGAAATACGCAGTATTTT	CASSLPGTSGGGNTQYF
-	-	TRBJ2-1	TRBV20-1	TGCAGCCCCGAGGGGAATGAGCAGTTCTTC	CSPEGNEQFF
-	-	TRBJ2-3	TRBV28	TGTGCCAGCAGTCCGATCGACGGTGCGATAGGCACAGATACGCAGTATTTT	CASSPIDGAIGTDTQYF
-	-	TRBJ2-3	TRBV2	TGTACCAGCAGTGTAAGGGCGTCCCGCACCGTCCGCACAGATACGCAGTATTTT	CTSSVRASRTVRTDTQYF
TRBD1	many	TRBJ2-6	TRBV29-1	TGCAGCGTACAGGGGAGCTCTGGGGCCAACGTCCTGACTTTC	CSVQGSSGANVLTF
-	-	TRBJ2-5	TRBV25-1	TGTGCCAGCAGGGAACCCGGCAGGCAAGAGACCCAGTACTTC	CASREPGRQETQYF